The TCR beta chain under discussion was sequenced for a study of cytomegalovirus exposure and HLA in healthy donors. Trimming pared 5 bases from V and 1 base from J, leaving 11 bases between. CDR3 length equals 14 residues. Germline loops: CDR1 LNHDA, CDR2 SQIVND (reference sequence). The PCR made use of 60 Vbeta and 13 Jbeta primers. Using immunoSEQ multiplex PCR, the repertoire was profiled, and TCRdb retains in-frame clones only, with some absent. Among more than 70,000 clones listed, 70% to 80% were seen once. Donors were nominally healthy when sampled, though unrecorded immune exposures were likely. About this clone: The target antigen is unknown.

Study-wide findings and caveats: One later analysis reportedly identified an Asian-associated ancestry cluster that showed fewer N-insertions than the roughly 700-donor mean. Analysis was carried out at a later point, and it linked a missense DCLRE1C variant to TCR beta V- and J-gene trimming. An observed cluster of highly shared sequence variants was recorded as a likely sequencing artifact.

The chain joins TRBV19 to TRBJ1-1, with D possibly matching TRBD1 (6 bases). Sequenced: PBMCs. The receptor's source is a woman between 50 and 59 years old in good health and CMV-seropositive. The CDR3 is CASSLTGWNTEAFF. For the CDR3, the DNA is TGTGCCAGTAGTCTTACAGGGTGGAACACTGAAGCTTTCTTT.